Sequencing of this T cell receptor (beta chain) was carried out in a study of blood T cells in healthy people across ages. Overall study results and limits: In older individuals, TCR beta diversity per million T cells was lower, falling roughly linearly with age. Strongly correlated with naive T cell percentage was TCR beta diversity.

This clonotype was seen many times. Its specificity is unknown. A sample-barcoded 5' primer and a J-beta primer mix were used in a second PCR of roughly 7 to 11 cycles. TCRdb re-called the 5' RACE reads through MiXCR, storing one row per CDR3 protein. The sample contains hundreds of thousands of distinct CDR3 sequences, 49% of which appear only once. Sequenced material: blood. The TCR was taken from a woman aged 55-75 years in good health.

Here the CDR3 DNA reads TGTGCCAGCAGCTGGGGACAGGGGGACGGCTACACCTTC. Translated, it gives CASSWGQGDGYTF. V is TRBV7-2 and J is TRBJ1-2; 11 bases align to TRBD1. The CDR3 is 13 amino acids. The germline V gene has CDR1 SGHTA and CDR2 FQGNSA. The J segment lost 8 bases and the V segment lost 4 bases, leaving 3 bases of the junction unmatched.